The 15 T cell receptor beta chains in this list originate from one sample, sequenced in a study of cytomegalovirus exposure and HLA in healthy donors. With 60 Vbeta and 13 Jbeta primers, the PCR was carried out. This table comes from immunoSEQ multiplex PCR, and its TCRdb copy is limited to in-frame clones, with some not included. The table has 100,000 to 150,000 clones, roughly 85% seen once. Sequences were obtained from PBMCs. All receptors derive from a man aged 35 to 55 in good health and CMV-seronegative.

The rearrangement links TRBV19 to TRBJ1-5, with 9 bases that match TRBD1. The J segment lost 4 bases and the V segment lost 5 bases, leaving 12 bases of the junction unmatched. Germline V CDR1 and CDR2: LNHDA, SQIVND (reference sequence). The CDR3 runs to 17 residues. In DNA form, the CDR3 reads TGTGCCAGTAGTGTTACAGGGGGCAATAGGGGGAATCAGCCCCAGCATTTT. Its translation is CASSVTGGNRGNQPQHF.

This chain uses TRBV7-6 with TRBJ2-3, with D possibly matching TRBD2 (5 bases). V was cut by 1 base and J by 8 bases, with 13 bases left in between. CDR1 and CDR2 from the germline V gene are SGHVS and FNYEAQ. The CDR3 totals 14 residues. The CDR3 bases are TGTGCCAGCAGCTTAGGGGTGGACTCGGGTACGCAGTATTTT. This codes for CASSLGVDSGTQYF.

Here the CDR3 DNA reads TGTGCCAGCAGCCCGGGACAGGGAGTAGGCTACACCTTC. It translates to CASSPGQGVGYTF. The chain links TRBV7-2 to TRBJ1-2; 9 positions match TRBD1. The CDR3 is 13 amino acids. Losses at the gene ends were 5 bases for V and 8 bases for J; bases not matched to a gene: 6. From germline, CDR1 is SGHTA and CDR2 FQGNSA.

This chain's CDR3 is CASSPPLAGHNEQFF. Written as DNA, the CDR3 is TGTGCCAGCAGCCCCCCGCTAGCGGGACACAATGAGCAGTTCTTC. The chain carries TRBV13 and TRBJ2-1; TRBD2 aligns across 9 bases. CDR3 length equals 15 residues. Germline lookup yields CDR1 PRHDT and CDR2 FYEKMQ (reference sequence). The V gene end was trimmed by 5 bases and the J gene end by 5 bases; junction bases not matched to a gene: 7.

Of note for this clone: One end of the junction is discordant with germline, which a read error may explain. The chain employs TRBV11-2 and TRBJ2-1; a weak D match, TRBD1 (7 bases). The germline V gene has CDR1 SGHAT and CDR2 FQNNGV. The CDR3 consists of 16 residues. CDR3 sequence reads: CASNLRGDRSYNEQFF. The CDR3 bases are TGTGCCAGCAACTTAAGGGGGGACAGATCCTACAATGAGCAGTTCTTC.

The rearrangement uses TRBV5-6 and TRBJ1-1; the D gene is possibly TRBD1 (6 bases). The germline V gene has CDR1 SGHDT and CDR2 YYEEEE. The CDR3 covers 13 residues. Trimming cost V 3 bases and J 7 bases, with 13 bases left between them. The CDR3 loop is CASSSGGHGEAFF. CDR3 DNA: TGTGCCAGCAGCTCGGGGGGGCATGGTGAAGCTTTCTTT.

V and J are TRBV11-2 and TRBJ2-1; 14 bases fit TRBD2. With V trimmed by 6 bases and J by 0 bases, 10 bases remained unmatched. CDR3 length: 19 residues. Germline V gives CDR1 SGHAT, CDR2 FQNNGV. CDR3 in DNA: TGTGCCAGCAGGCAGACTAGCGGGAGGGCCAAAGGCTCCTACAATGAGCAGTTCTTC. Translating it yields CASRQTSGRAKGSYNEQFF.

The chain links TRBV27 to TRBJ2-3, with TRBD1 as a possible D gene (7 bases). CDR1 MNHEY and CDR2 SMNVEV come from the germline V gene (reference sequence). CDR3 length equals 13 residues. Trimming took 5 bases from V and 3 from J, leaving 9 bases between them. In DNA form, the CDR3 reads TGTGCCAGCAGTCCAGGGGGGACAGATACGCAGTATTTT. This gives the protein CASSPGGTDTQYF.

The chain has TRBV2 and TRBJ2-7, with D unresolved. V was cut by 3 bases and J by 9 bases, with 18 bases left in between. This CDR3 spans 14 amino acids. Germline assignment: CDR1 SNHLY and CDR2 FYNNEI. The CDR3 reads CASSEAAGSPVQYF. The CDR3 nucleotides read TGTGCCAGCAGTGAGGCCGCCGGGTCCCCCGTGCAGTACTTC.

The chain has TRBV19 and TRBJ1-1, with TRBD1 identical over 7 bases. Germline lookup yields CDR1 LNHDA and CDR2 SQIVND (reference sequence). The CDR3 consists of 15 residues. V shed 4 bases and J 7 bases; nucleotides not matched to a gene: 12. CDR3 protein: CASSSYRDSWGEAFF. The CDR3, as DNA: TGTGCCAGTAGTAGCTACCGGGACAGTTGGGGTGAAGCTTTCTTT.

This clone occurred once. V usage is TRBV6-1 and J usage is TRBJ2-1; TRBD2 aligns across 12 bases. V lost 4 bases and J lost 4; bases outside the gene matches: 5. CDR1 and CDR2 from the germline V gene are MNHNS and SASEGT. The CDR3 contains 16 residues. In nucleotides, the CDR3 is TGTGCCAGCAGTGGACGACTAGCGGGGGCGTACAATGAGCAGTTCTTC. Protein sequence: CASSGRLAGAYNEQFF.

The CDR3 nucleotides read TGTGCCAGCAGACCGGGGACTAGCGGACCCTACGAGCAGTACTTC. Its protein product is CASRPGTSGPYEQYF. The chain joins TRBV11-2 to TRBJ2-5, with 11 positions matching TRBD2. Gene TRBJ2-7 matches the end of the DNA better, so the J call may be wrong. CDR1 is SGHAT, CDR2 FQNNGV, per germline. The length of the CDR3 is 15 residues.

There are a few counts of this clone. This sequence joins TRBV2 and TRBJ1-1; 8 bases match TRBD1. CDR1 SNHLY and CDR2 FYNNEI come from the germline V gene. Trimming took 6 bases from V and 5 from J; bases not matched to a gene: 8. The CDR3 is 14 residues long. The CDR3 spells CASRGTGGRTEAFF. The CDR3 nucleotides read TGTGCCAGCAGGGGTACAGGGGGGCGAACTGAAGCTTTCTTT.

The V and J genes are TRBV9 and TRBJ1-1; 9 bases align to TRBD1. The CDR3 extends over 17 amino acids. Germline V gene sequence: CDR1 SGDLS, CDR2 YYNGEE. V dropped 0 bases and J dropped 0; count of bases not matched to a gene: 6. CDR3: CASSVAGGQGLNTEAFF. CDR3 nucleotide sequence: TGTGCCAGCAGCGTAGCTGGCGGACAGGGGCTGAACACTGAAGCTTTCTTT.

CDR3 nucleotide sequence: TGCGCCAGCAGTCAATCCGGGGATAGCAATCAGCCCCAGCATTTT. This codes for CASSQSGDSNQPQHF. The gene calls are TRBV23-1 and TRBJ1-5; D unclear. TRBV23-1 is noted as an ORF with a role that remains uncertain. V lost 0 bases and J 0 bases, leaving 6 bases between the germline ends. This CDR3 region has 15 residues.